This T cell receptor beta chain was profiled in a study of control samples from healthy donors and cancer patients. Profiled with immunoSEQ multiplex PCR; TCRdb holds only in-frame clones, not every one. This table has more than 75,000 clones, 79% appearing once. Germline lookup yields CDR1 SGDLS and CDR2 YYNGEE. CDR3 length: 14 residues. V lost 2 bases and J lost 5, with 12 bases in between. This TCR was sampled from a woman aged 30 to 39 in good health. This chain links TRBV9 with TRBJ2-3, with D uncertain. Input material: blood. The CDR3 reads CASSVLQFEDTQYF. The CDR3 DNA reads as TGTGCCAGCAGCGTTTTACAGTTTGAAGATACGCAGTATTTT.